This T cell receptor delta chain was sequenced during a study of gamma-delta T cells after stem cell transplantation. TCRdb reran clone calling via CATT on the RT-PCR reads. The sample records some 4,500 delta-chain clones, approximately 17% being singletons. Germline CDR1 TSWWSYY, CDR2 QGS. The CDR3 has 14 amino acids. V shed 4 bases, J shed 6 bases, and the junction held 5 bases outside the gene matches. The receptor was isolated from a human donor. It is not recorded whose cells these are; they may come from a transplant donor. Sequencing used gamma-delta T cells. V is TRDV1 and J is TRDJ1, with 10 bases lining up with TRDD3. The CDR3 here is CALGATGGFYKLIF. The CDR3 region has the DNA TGTGCTCTTGGGGCTACTGGGGGATTCTATAAACTCATCTTT.